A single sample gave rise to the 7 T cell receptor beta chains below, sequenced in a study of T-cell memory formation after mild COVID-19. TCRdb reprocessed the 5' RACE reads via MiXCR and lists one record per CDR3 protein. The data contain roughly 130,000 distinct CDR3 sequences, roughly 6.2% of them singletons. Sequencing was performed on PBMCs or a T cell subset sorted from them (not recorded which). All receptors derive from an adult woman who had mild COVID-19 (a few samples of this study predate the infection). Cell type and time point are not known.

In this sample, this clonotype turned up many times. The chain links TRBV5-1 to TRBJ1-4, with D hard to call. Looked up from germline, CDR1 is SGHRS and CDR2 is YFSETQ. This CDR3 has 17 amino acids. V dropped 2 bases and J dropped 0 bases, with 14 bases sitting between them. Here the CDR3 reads CASSLPRLTATNEKLFF. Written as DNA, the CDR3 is TGCGCCAGCAGCTTACCACGACTTACCGCAACTAATGAAAAACTGTTTTTT. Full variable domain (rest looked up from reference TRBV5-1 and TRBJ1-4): KAGVTQTPRYLIKTRGQQVTLSCSPISGHRSVSWYQQTPGQGLQFLFEYFSETQRNKGNFPGRFSGRQFSNSRSEMNVSTLELGDSALYLCASSLPRLTATNEKLFFGSGTQLSVL.

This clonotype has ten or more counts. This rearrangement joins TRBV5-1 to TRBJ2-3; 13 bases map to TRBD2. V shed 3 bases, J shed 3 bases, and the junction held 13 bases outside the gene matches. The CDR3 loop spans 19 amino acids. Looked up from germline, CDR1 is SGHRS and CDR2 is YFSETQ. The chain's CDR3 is CASSSSTKGTSGITDTQYF. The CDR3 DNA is TGCGCCAGCAGCTCCAGCACGAAAGGGACTAGCGGGATAACAGATACGCAGTATTTT. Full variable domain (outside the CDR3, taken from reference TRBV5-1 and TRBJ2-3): KAGVTQTPRYLIKTRGQQVTLSCSPISGHRSVSWYQQTPGQGLQFLFEYFSETQRNKGNFPGRFSGRQFSNSRSEMNVSTLELGDSALYLCASSSSTKGTSGITDTQYFGPGTRLTVL.

The CDR3 bases are TGTGCCAGCAGCCCCGTTTGGGCGTCTAACTATGGCTACACCTTC. It translates to CASSPVWASNYGYTF. The chain carries TRBV3-1 and TRBJ1-2; D remains ambiguous. Trimming pared 4 bases from V and 0 bases from J, leaving 12 bases between. This CDR3 contains 15 residues. CDR1 and CDR2 (germline): LGHDT, YNNKEL (reference sequence). Full variable domain (missing parts from reference TRBV3-1 and TRBJ1-2): DTAVSQTPKYLVTQMGNDKSIKCEQNLGHDTMYWYKQDSKKFLKIMFSYNNKELIINETVPNRFSPKSPDKAHLNLHINSLELGDSAVYFCASSPVWASNYGYTFGSGTRLTVV.

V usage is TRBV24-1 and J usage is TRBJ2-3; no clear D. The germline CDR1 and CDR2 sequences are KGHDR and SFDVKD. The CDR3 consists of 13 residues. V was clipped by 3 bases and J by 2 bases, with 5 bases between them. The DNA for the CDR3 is TGTGCCACCAGTGATAGTTTCACAGATACGCAGTATTTT. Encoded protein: CATSDSFTDTQYF.

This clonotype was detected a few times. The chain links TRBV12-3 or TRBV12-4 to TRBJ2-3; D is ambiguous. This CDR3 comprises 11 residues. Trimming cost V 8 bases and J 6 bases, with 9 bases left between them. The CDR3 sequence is CASASLDTQYF. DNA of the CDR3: TGTGCCAGCGCATCCCTGGATACGCAGTATTTT.

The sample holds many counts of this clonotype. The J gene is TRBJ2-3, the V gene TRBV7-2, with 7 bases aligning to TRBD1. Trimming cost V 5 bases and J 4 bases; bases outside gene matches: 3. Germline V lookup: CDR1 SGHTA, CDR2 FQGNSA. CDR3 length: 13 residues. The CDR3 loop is CASSRQGPDTQYF. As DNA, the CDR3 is TGTGCCAGCAGCCGACAGGGACCAGATACGCAGTATTTT. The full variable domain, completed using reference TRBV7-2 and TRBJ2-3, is GAGVSQSPSNKVTEKGKDVELRCDPISGHTALYWYRQSLGQGLEFLIYFQGNSAPDKSGLPSDRFSAERTGGSVSTLTIQRTQQEDSAVYLCASSRQGPDTQYFGPGTRLTVL.

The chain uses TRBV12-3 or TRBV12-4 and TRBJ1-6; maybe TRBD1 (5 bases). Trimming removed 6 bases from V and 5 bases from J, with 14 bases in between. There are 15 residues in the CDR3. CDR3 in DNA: TGTGCCAGCAGCTCCGGGGGGAACAATAATTCACCCCTCCACTTT. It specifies CASSSGGNNNSPLHF.